This entry lists 8 T cell receptor beta chains sequenced from one sample in a study of cytomegalovirus exposure and HLA in healthy donors. In the PCR, 60 Vbeta and 13 Jbeta primers were used. Method: immunoSEQ multiplex PCR; TCRdb's copy keeps in-frame clones and lacks some. The sample yields about 200,000 clones, roughly 80% seen once. The sequenced sample was PBMCs. All receptors derive from a woman in her thirties or forties in good health and CMV-seronegative.

A few counts support this clone. This chain connects TRBV30 to TRBJ2-7; D is possibly TRBD2 (5 bases). Germline CDR1 GTSNPN, CDR2 SVGIG (reference sequence). The CDR3 runs to 12 residues. The V gene lost 1 base and the J gene lost 4 bases, with 8 bases spanning the gap. For the CDR3, the DNA is TGTGCCTGGAGTGGACTAATATACGAGCAGTACTTC. Protein sequence: CAWSGLIYEQYF.

This sequence joins TRBV5-1 and TRBJ2-7, with TRBD2 identical over 7 bases. The junction had 9 bases not matched to a gene; V was cut back by 6 bases and J by 6 bases. The CDR3 is 13 amino acids. Germline V gives CDR1 SGHRS, CDR2 YFSETQ. CDR3 sequence reads: CASTPQPGGEQYF. The CDR3 DNA sequence: TGCGCCAGCACTCCCCAGCCGGGGGGCGAGCAGTACTTC.

This chain links TRBV28 with TRBJ2-7, with 7 bases aligning to TRBD2. This CDR3 is built from 14 residues. CDR1 and CDR2 from the germline V gene are MDHEN and SYDVKM. After removal of 8 bases from V and 4 bases from J, the junction contained 11 bases not matched to a gene. CDR3 nucleotide sequence: TGTGCCAGCTGTCTGGGAGGGCCTAAGTACGAGCAGTACTTC. Its protein is CASCLGGPKYEQYF.

The chain employs TRBV10-2 and TRBJ2-1; 12 bases agree with TRBD2. Germline-derived CDR1 and CDR2 are WSHSY and SAAADI. J lost 7 bases, V lost 6 bases, and 7 bases had no gene match. CDR3 length: 15 amino acids. CDR3: CASSPSGRARNEQFF. The CDR3, as DNA: TGCGCCAGCAGCCCTAGCGGGAGGGCCAGGAATGAGCAGTTCTTC.

The chain joins TRBV5-4 to TRBJ2-1; a possible D gene is TRBD2 (5 bases). V lost 0 bases and J lost 3, with 10 bases in between. This CDR3 spans 15 amino acids. Germline V gives CDR1 SGHNT, CDR2 YYREEE (reference sequence). DNA of the CDR3: TGTGCCAGCAGCTTGGTTAGCGCCCGCTACAATGAGCAGTTCTTC. Translating gives CASSLVSARYNEQFF.

This clone has just a few counts. The rearrangement links TRBV30 to TRBJ2-1; 11 bases are shared with TRBD2. In germline, CDR1 is GTSNPN, CDR2 SVGIG (reference sequence). V dropped 3 bases and J dropped 7; count of bases not matched to a gene: 11. The CDR3 has 16 amino acids. In nucleotides, the CDR3 is TGTGCCTGGAGAGGCGGACTAGCGGGCATTGTAAATGAGCAGTTCTTC. Amino acid sequence: CAWRGGLAGIVNEQFF.

The V and J genes are TRBV18 and TRBJ1-3; D ambiguous. The V end was cut by 0 bases, the J end by 0 bases, with 9 bases between. The length of the CDR3 is 16 residues. Germline V gene data show CDR1 as KGHSH and CDR2 as LQKENI. The CDR3: CASSPPNSHSGNTIYF. CDR3 DNA: TGTGCCAGCTCACCACCTAACAGCCACTCTGGAAACACCATATATTTT.

This clone was counted a few times. This chain connects TRBV6-5 to TRBJ2-6; a weak D match, TRBD2 (7 bases). Germline lookup yields CDR1 MNHEY and CDR2 SVGAGI. The CDR3 runs 16 residues. The V gene lost 3 bases and the J gene lost 2 bases, with 11 bases spanning the gap. The CDR3 nucleotides are TGTGCCAGCAGTTATGGGGGGGCTGCTGGGGCCAACGTCCTGACTTTC. This encodes CASSYGGAAGANVLTF.